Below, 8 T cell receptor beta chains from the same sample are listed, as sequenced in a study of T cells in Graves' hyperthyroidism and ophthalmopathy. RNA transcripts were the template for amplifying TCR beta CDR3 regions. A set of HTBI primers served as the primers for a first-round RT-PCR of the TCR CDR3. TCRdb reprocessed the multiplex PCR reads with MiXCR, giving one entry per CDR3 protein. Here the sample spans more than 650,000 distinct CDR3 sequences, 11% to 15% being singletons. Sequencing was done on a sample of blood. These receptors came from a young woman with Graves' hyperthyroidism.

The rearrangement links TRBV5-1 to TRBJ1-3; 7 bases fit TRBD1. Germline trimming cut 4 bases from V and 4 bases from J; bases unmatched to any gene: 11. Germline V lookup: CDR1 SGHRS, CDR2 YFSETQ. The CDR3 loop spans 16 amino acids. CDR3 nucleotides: TGCGCCAGCAGCCCGGCCCCGGGGACAGCCGGAAACACCATATATTTT. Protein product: CASSPAPGTAGNTIYF.

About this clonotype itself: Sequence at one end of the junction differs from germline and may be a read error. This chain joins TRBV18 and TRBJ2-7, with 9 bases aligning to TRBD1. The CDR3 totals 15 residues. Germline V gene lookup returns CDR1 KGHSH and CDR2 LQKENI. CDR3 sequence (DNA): TGTGCCAGCTCACCTGCGGGACAGGGAGGGAACGAGCAGTACTTT. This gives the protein CASSPAGQGGNEQYF.

CDR3 DNA sequence: TGTGCCAGCAGCTGGACAGGAGGAGAGGGGGAGCAGTACTTC. As protein: CASSWTGGEGEQYF. The V gene is TRBV7-8, the J gene TRBJ2-7, with 7 positions matching TRBD1. The germline V gene has CDR1 SGHVS and CDR2 FQNEAQ. The CDR3 loop spans 14 amino acids. V was clipped by 4 bases and J by 7 bases; unmatched bases: 10.

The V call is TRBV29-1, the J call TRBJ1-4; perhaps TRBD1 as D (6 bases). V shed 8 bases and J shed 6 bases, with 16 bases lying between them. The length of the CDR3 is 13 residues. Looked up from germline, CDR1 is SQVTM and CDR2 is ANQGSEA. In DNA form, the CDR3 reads TGCAGCATAACAGGGCCCGCCGATGAAAAACTGTTTTTT. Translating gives CSITGPADEKLFF.

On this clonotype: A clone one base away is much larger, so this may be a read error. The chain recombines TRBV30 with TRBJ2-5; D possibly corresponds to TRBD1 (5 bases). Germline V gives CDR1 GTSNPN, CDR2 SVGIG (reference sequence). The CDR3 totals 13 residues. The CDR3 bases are TGTGCCTGGACGGGCAGGGCCCAAGAGACCCGGTACTTC. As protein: CAWTGRAQETRYF.

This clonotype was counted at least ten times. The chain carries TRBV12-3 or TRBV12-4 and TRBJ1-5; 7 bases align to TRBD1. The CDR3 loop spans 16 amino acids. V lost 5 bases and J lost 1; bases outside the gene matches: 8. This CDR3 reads CASSRGQSGSNQPQHF. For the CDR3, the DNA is TGTGCCAGCAGTCGGGGACAGTCTGGGAGCAATCAGCCCCAGCATTTT.

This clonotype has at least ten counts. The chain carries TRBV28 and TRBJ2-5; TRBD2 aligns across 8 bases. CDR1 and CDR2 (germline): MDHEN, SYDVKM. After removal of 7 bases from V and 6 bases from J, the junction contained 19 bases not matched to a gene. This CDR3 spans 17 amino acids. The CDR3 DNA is TGTGCCAGCAAGGGGTGGGAGGTAGCGGGGACCGGGAAGACCCAGTACTTC. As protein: CASKGWEVAGTGKTQYF.

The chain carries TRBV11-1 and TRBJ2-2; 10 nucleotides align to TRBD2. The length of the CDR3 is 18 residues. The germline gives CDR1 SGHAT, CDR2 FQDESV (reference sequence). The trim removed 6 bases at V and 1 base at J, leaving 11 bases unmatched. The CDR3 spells CASSSALLAGVNTGELFF. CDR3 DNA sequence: TGTGCCAGCAGTTCAGCGCTGCTAGCGGGAGTGAACACCGGGGAGCTGTTTTTT.